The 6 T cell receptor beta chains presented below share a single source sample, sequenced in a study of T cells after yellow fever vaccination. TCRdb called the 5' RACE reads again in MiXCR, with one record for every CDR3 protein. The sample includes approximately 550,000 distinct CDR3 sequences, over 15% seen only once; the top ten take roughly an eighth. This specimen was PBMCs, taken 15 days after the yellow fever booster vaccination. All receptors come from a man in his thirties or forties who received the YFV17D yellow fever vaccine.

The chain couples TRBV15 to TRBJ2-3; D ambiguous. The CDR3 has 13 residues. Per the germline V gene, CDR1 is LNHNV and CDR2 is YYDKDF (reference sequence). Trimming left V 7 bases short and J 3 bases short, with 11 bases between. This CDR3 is CATTRRGTDTQYF. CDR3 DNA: TGTGCCACCACCAGGAGAGGAACAGATACGCAGTATTTT.

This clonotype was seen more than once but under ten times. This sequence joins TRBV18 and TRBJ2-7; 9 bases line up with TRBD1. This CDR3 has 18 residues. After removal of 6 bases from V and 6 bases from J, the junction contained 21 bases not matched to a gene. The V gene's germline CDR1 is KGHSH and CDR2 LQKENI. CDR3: CASSRSPETGQGLGEQYF. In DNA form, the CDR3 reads TGTGCCAGCTCCCGATCCCCCGAGACGGGACAGGGTCTTGGCGAGCAGTACTTC.

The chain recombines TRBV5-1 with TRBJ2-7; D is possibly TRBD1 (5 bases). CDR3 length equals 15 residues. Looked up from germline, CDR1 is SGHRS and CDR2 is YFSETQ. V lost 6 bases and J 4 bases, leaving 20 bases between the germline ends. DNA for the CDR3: TGCGCCAGCAAATCGCAGGGCTCCGAGACTTACGAGCAGTACTTC. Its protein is CASKSQGSETYEQYF. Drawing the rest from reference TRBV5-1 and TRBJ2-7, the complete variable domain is KAGVTQTPRYLIKTRGQQVTLSCSPISGHRSVSWYQQTPGQGLQFLFEYFSETQRNKGNFPGRFSGRQFSNSRSEMNVSTLELGDSALYLCASKSQGSETYEQYFGPGTRLTVT.

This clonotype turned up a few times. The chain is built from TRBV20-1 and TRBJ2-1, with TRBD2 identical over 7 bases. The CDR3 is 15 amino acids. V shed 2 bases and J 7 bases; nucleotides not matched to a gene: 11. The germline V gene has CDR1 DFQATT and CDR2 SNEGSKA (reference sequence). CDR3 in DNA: TGCAGTGCTAGAAAGTTGGGGGAGGGCCTAAATGAGCAGTTCTTC. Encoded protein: CSARKLGEGLNEQFF.

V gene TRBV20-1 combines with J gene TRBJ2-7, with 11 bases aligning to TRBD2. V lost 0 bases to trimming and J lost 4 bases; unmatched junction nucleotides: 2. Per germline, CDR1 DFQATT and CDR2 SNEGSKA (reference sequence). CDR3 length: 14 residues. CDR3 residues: CSARDTSGSYEQYF. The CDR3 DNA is TGCAGTGCTAGAGATACTAGCGGGAGTTACGAGCAGTACTTC.

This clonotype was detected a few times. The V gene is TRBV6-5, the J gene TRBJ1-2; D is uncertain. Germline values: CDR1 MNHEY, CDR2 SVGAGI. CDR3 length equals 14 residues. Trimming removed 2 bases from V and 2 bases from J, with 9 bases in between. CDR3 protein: CASSYRRANYGYTF. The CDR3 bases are TGTGCCAGCAGTTACCGACGTGCGAACTATGGCTACACCTTC.